The 32 T cell receptor beta chains listed next were all sequenced from one sample in a study of blood T cells in healthy people across ages (dated by TCRdb to between 2014 and 2016). Receptors were amplified or captured by 5' RACE. The sequencing machine was an Illumina HiSeq 2500. The second PCR ran for about 6 to 11 cycles and used a J-beta primer mix along with a sample-barcoded 5' primer. TCRdb's own reprocessing of the public reads used fastp at Q25 and MiXCR and kept productive beta chains. Rows are combined by CDR3 protein, so each entry shows the most common genes and DNA. In this sample the table shows about 500,000 distinct CDR3 sequences, under 30% of which occur a single time. The ten largest make up 8.7% of the sample. A further study also used this sample, focusing on T cells of mothers and their children.

Sequenced material: blood. The receptors stem from a boy between 10 and 17 years old in good health.

The chain joins TRBV14 to TRBJ2-3; D is unclear. Germline V CDR1 and CDR2: SGHDN, FVKESK. Trimming took 2 bases from V and 7 from J, leaving 4 bases between them. This CDR3 has 11 amino acids. The CDR3 here is CASSQIYTQYF. CDR3 DNA: TGTGCCAGCAGCCAAATCTATACGCAGTATTTT.

Comment on this clonotype: A much larger clone is a single base away; this may be a read error. The V call is TRBV5-1, the J call TRBJ2-1; 9 bases line up with TRBD2. CDR1 SGHRS and CDR2 YFSETQ come from the germline V gene. Germline trimming cut 5 bases from V and 7 bases from J; bases unmatched to any gene: 10. This CDR3 is 15 amino acids long. In DNA form, the CDR3 reads TGCGCCAGCAGATTGCAAGCGGGAGGTAATAATGAGCAGTTCTTC. Encoded protein: CASRLQAGGNNEQFF.

V gene TRBV4-2 combines with J gene TRBJ1-4, with D unclear. The CDR3 loop spans 14 amino acids. The germline V and J ends were trimmed by 0 bases and 7 bases, with 9 bases remaining between them. Looked up from germline, CDR1 is LGHNA and CDR2 is YNFKEQ. In DNA, the CDR3 is TGTGCCAGCAGCCAAGAGAACAAGGGTGAAAAACTGTTTTTT. Its translation: CASSQENKGEKLFF.

In its sample, this clonotype was seen a few times. The chain has TRBV7-6 and TRBJ2-5; TRBD2 matches at 10 bases. Germline V gene data show CDR1 as SGHVS and CDR2 as FNYEAQ. The J segment lost 0 bases and the V segment lost 0 bases, leaving 4 bases of the junction unmatched. The CDR3 loop spans 17 amino acids. The CDR3 DNA is TGTGCCAGCAGCTTAGCTGTTAGCGGGAGGTACCAAGAGACCCAGTACTTC. Protein sequence: CASSLAVSGRYQETQYF.

V is TRBV24-1 and J is TRBJ2-5; D perhaps matches TRBD2 (6 bases). This CDR3 comprises 14 residues. Germline lookup yields CDR1 KGHDR and CDR2 SFDVKD. V shed 7 bases and J shed 4 bases, with 15 bases lying between them. The CDR3, as DNA: TGTGCCACCAGGGGGACTGGAGGAGGAGAGACCCAGTACTTC. This sequence encodes CATRGTGGGETQYF.

The chain combines TRBV18 with TRBJ1-2, with D possibly matching TRBD1 (5 bases). Germline V gives CDR1 KGHSH, CDR2 LQKENI. V lost 2 bases, J lost 5 bases, and 30 bases lay in between. The CDR3 is 20 residues long. CDR3 protein: CASSPFDWTPRYEGLYGYTF. The CDR3 bases are TGTGCCAGCTCACCATTTGACTGGACACCTAGGTACGAAGGACTATATGGCTACACCTTC.

The genes are TRBV7-9 and TRBJ2-7; D may match TRBD1 or TRBD2 (5 bases each). Germline CDR1 SEHNR, CDR2 FQNEAQ (reference sequence). V lost 4 bases and J 3 bases, leaving 16 bases between the germline ends. The CDR3 totals 15 residues. CDR3 in amino acids: CASSSGPLLGYEQYF. Written as DNA, the CDR3 is TGTGCCAGCAGCTCGGGACCTCTTCTTGGCTACGAGCAGTACTTC.

This chain uses TRBV20-1 with TRBJ1-1, with D perhaps matching TRBD1 (6 bases). The CDR3 sequence is 12 residues long. The germline V and J ends were trimmed by 4 bases and 4 bases, with 10 bases remaining between them. Germline values: CDR1 DFQATT, CDR2 SNEGSKA (reference sequence). The CDR3 nucleotides are TGCAGTGCTAAAGTAGGGGGCACTGAAGCTTTCTTT. Its protein is CSAKVGGTEAFF.

The chain has TRBV6-5 and TRBJ2-7; D call uncertain. Trimming removed 0 bases from V and 1 base from J, with 10 bases in between. Germline CDR1 is MNHEY and CDR2 is SVGAGI. CDR3 size: 15 residues. For the CDR3, the DNA is TGTGCCAGCAGTTACTCGAACCAGTTATCCTACGAGCAGTACTTC. This gives the protein CASSYSNQLSYEQYF.

This clonotype turned up a few times. At one of its ends the junction is not consistent with the germline gene, which may arise from a read error. This chain links TRBV12-3 or TRBV12-4 with TRBJ1-1; D remains ambiguous. The CDR3 sequence is 9 residues long. The CDR3 DNA reads TGTGCCAGCAGGATCTACGGGCCCTTT. Its protein product is CASRIYGPF.

The rearrangement links TRBV28 to TRBJ2-1, with 9 positions matching TRBD1. Germline values: CDR1 MDHEN, CDR2 SYDVKM. With 1 base clipped from V and 3 bases from J, the junction kept 7 bases outside the gene matches. This CDR3 comprises 17 residues. The CDR3, as DNA: TGTGCCAGCAGTTTATTTGGGGACAGGGTCAGCTACAATGAGCAGTTCTTC. This encodes CASSLFGDRVSYNEQFF.

The rearrangement uses TRBV12-3 or TRBV12-4 and TRBJ2-3; 12 nucleotides line up with TRBD1. V trimming: 4 bases; J trimming: 3 bases; junction bases outside the gene matches: 23. This CDR3 contains 22 residues. The CDR3 coding sequence is TGTGCCAGCAGTTCCTCCCTCGGGGGGGGACAGGGGGCGCAGAAACGGACAGATACGCAGTATTTT. Translation gives CASSSSLGGGQGAQKRTDTQYF.

The gene calls are TRBV7-2 and TRBJ2-3; D not certain. The CDR3 covers 13 residues. The germline CDR1 and CDR2 sequences are SGHTA and FQGNSA. Trimming pared 5 bases from V and 1 base from J, leaving 7 bases between. CDR3: CASSAVGTDTQYF. In nucleotides, the CDR3 is TGTGCCAGCAGCGCAGTCGGCACAGATACGCAGTATTTT.

J is TRBJ1-2 and V is TRBV15, with 9 bases identical to TRBD1. This CDR3 comprises 15 residues. The germline gives CDR1 LNHNV, CDR2 YYDKDF (reference sequence). V trimming: 1 base; J trimming: 4 bases; junction bases outside the gene matches: 4. For the CDR3, the DNA is TGTGCCACCAGCAGAGTGGGACAGGGCCCCTATGGCTACACCTTC. This sequence encodes CATSRVGQGPYGYTF.

In this sample, this clonotype turned up a few times. V gene TRBV25-1 combines with J gene TRBJ2-5, with D unclear. Deletions cut 1 base from V and 5 bases from J, with 11 bases between. The CDR3 loop spans 14 amino acids. Per the germline V gene, CDR1 is MGHDK and CDR2 is SYGVNS. The CDR3 loop is CASSESTDGETQYF. DNA of the CDR3: TGTGCCAGCAGTGAATCCACGGATGGGGAGACCCAGTACTTC.

This clonotype was picked up a small number of times. V and J are TRBV29-1 and TRBJ2-1; the D is unclear. The CDR3 covers 14 residues. The germline V and J ends were trimmed by 3 bases and 4 bases, with 13 bases remaining between them. Germline values: CDR1 SQVTM, CDR2 ANQGSEA. The CDR3 sequence is CSVDGPLGYNEQFF. The CDR3 bases are TGCAGCGTTGACGGGCCCCTGGGTTACAATGAGCAGTTCTTC.

The chain couples TRBV5-6 to TRBJ2-5; tentatively, D is TRBD1 (5 bases). The last part of the DNA fits TRBJ2-7 better; the J call may be wrong. The CDR3 is made up of 17 amino acids. Germline CDR1 is SGHDT and CDR2 is YYEEEE. CDR3 in amino acids: CASSLKNGQKSSYEQYF. The CDR3 bases are TGTGCCAGCAGCCTAAAGAATGGACAAAAATCCTCCTACGAGCAGTACTTC.

This chain uses TRBV7-2 with TRBJ2-1, with TRBD2 matching 14 bases. The trim removed 5 bases at V and 10 bases at J, leaving 10 bases unmatched. The germline gives CDR1 SGHTA, CDR2 FQGNSA. The CDR3 contains 16 residues. CDR3 in DNA: TGTGCCAGCAGCCACCGACTAGCGGGGGGGAGAGGAGAGCAGTTCTTC. It encodes CASSHRLAGGRGEQFF.

This rearrangement joins TRBV20-1 to TRBJ2-5, with D hard to call. The end of the DNA is better explained by TRBJ2-7, so the J call may be wrong. CDR3 length equals 14 residues. CDR1 and CDR2 (germline): DFQATT, SNEGSKA (reference sequence). CDR3 loop: CSALVRAFSYEQYF. Written as DNA, the CDR3 is TGCAGTGCTCTCGTCCGGGCCTTCTCCTACGAGCAGTACTTC.

This clonotype was seen repeatedly, ten times or more. V usage is TRBV7-3 and J usage is TRBJ2-5; D is unclear. V lost 1 base, J lost 5 bases, and 8 bases lay in between. Germline CDR1 reads SGHTA; CDR2 reads FQGTGA. The CDR3 contains 13 residues. Here the CDR3 reads CASSLSPLETQYF. The CDR3 nucleotides are TGTGCCAGCAGCTTAAGCCCCCTGGAGACCCAGTACTTC.

This chain connects TRBV7-2 to TRBJ2-5; D is unclear. With the DNA end fitting TRBJ2-1 better, the J assignment may be wrong. The CDR3 contains 13 residues. Germline CDR1 reads SGHTA; CDR2 reads FQGNSA. CDR3 nucleotide sequence: TGTGCCAGCAGCTTAGCGCCTGGGGTTGGGCAGTTCTTC. Its translation: CASSLAPGVGQFF.

A few counts support this clonotype. The CDR3 DNA sequence: TGCAGTGCTAGAGATTGGAATGGGGGGAGCGGGAGGGGCGCAGATACGCAGTATTTT. Encoded protein: CSARDWNGGSGRGADTQYF. V gene TRBV20-1 combines with J gene TRBJ2-3; TRBD2 aligns across 10 bases. The CDR3 is made up of 19 amino acids. V shed 0 bases and J 4 bases; nucleotides not matched to a gene: 16. The V gene's germline CDR1 is DFQATT and CDR2 SNEGSKA (reference sequence).

V is TRBV20-1 and J is TRBJ2-5; 14 nucleotides match TRBD2. The J call is in doubt because the DNA end fits TRBJ2-1 better. Germline-derived CDR1 and CDR2 are DFQATT and SNEGSKA (reference sequence). The CDR3 consists of 16 residues. CDR3 coding DNA: TGCAGTGCTAGGGTACCGGGACTAGCGGGAGTTAATGAGCAGTTCTTC. Encoded protein: CSARVPGLAGVNEQFF.

V gene TRBV5-1 combines with J gene TRBJ1-2, with 10 positions matching TRBD1. Germline CDR1 reads SGHRS; CDR2 reads YFSETQ. This CDR3 is 14 amino acids long. The V gene end was trimmed by 4 bases and the J gene end by 10 bases; junction bases not matched to a gene: 10. The CDR3, as DNA: TGCGCCAGCAGCCTGCCTGCCGGGACAGGGGACTACACCTTC. Translated: CASSLPAGTGDYTF.

This chain uses TRBV20-1 with TRBJ2-7; 9 bases line up with TRBD1. Germline V lookup: CDR1 DFQATT, CDR2 SNEGSKA (reference sequence). The V and J ends lost 6 bases and 2 bases, in that order; junction bases with no gene match: 11. This CDR3 comprises 15 residues. CDR3 residues: CSARGDRGETYEQYF. The CDR3 bases are TGCAGTGCCAGGGGAGACAGGGGGGAGACCTACGAGCAGTACTTC.

The rearrangement uses TRBV5-1 and TRBJ2-5; D gene ambiguous. V lost 4 bases and J 2 bases, leaving 18 bases between the germline ends. Looked up from germline, CDR1 is SGHRS and CDR2 is YFSETQ. This CDR3 is built from 16 residues. As DNA, the CDR3 is TGCGCCAGCAGCGACCGGGCGACGACTTCACAAGAGACCCAGTACTTC. Protein product: CASSDRATTSQETQYF.

V usage is TRBV28 and J usage is TRBJ2-3; 7 bases are a match to TRBD2. The CDR3 spans 15 residues. Germline CDR1 is MDHEN and CDR2 is SYDVKM. V lost 2 bases and J lost 5; bases outside the gene matches: 7. CDR3 sequence: CASSLIGGSGDTQYF. The DNA for the CDR3 is TGTGCCAGCAGTTTAATCGGCGGGAGTGGAGATACGCAGTATTTT.

This clonotype turned up a few times. The V call is TRBV2, the J call TRBJ2-1; TRBD2 matches 9 bases. TRBJ2-5 matches the DNA end more closely, so the J call is doubtful. The CDR3 has 15 amino acids. Germline-derived CDR1 and CDR2 are SNHLY and FYNNEI. This CDR3 is CASSELAGLMGTQYF. Written as DNA, the CDR3 is TGTGCCAGCAGTGAGCTAGCGGGGTTAATGGGGACCCAGTACTTC.

Only a few counts were recorded for this clonotype. The chain employs TRBV27 and TRBJ1-2, with TRBD1 matching 8 bases. The CDR3 runs to 15 residues. The germline gives CDR1 MNHEY, CDR2 SMNVEV (reference sequence). V shed 5 bases, J shed 0 bases, and the junction held 5 bases outside the gene matches. CDR3 loop: CASSPQGAANYGYTF. DNA for the CDR3: TGTGCCAGCAGTCCCCAGGGGGCGGCTAACTATGGCTACACCTTC.

This clonotype has more than one count but fewer than ten. The V and J genes are TRBV2 and TRBJ2-5; 9 nucleotides agree with TRBD1. The germline V gene has CDR1 SNHLY and CDR2 FYNNEI. The V and J ends lost 6 bases and 2 bases, in that order; junction bases with no gene match: 4. This CDR3 region has 14 residues. For the CDR3, the DNA is TGTGCCAGCAGGATAGACAGGGGGCAAGAGACCCAGTACTTC. Translating gives CASRIDRGQETQYF.

This clonotype has just a few counts. V gene TRBV18 combines with J gene TRBJ1-1; a weak D match, TRBD1 (6 bases). The V end was cut by 6 bases, the J end by 4 bases, with 18 bases between. Germline V gene data show CDR1 as KGHSH and CDR2 as LQKENI. The CDR3 contains 15 residues. DNA of the CDR3: TGTGCCAGCTCGCCAAGACAGGCGATGGGCACTGAAGCTTTCTTT. Amino acids: CASSPRQAMGTEAFF.

The chain couples TRBV4-3 to TRBJ2-3, with a weak D call TRBD2 (5 bases). CDR3 size: 17 residues. Trimming took 0 bases from V and 2 from J, leaving 15 bases between them. From germline, CDR1 is LGHNA and CDR2 YSLEER. CDR3 in DNA: TGCGCCAGCAGCCAAGAGGCTACCGACTACGCCACAGATACGCAGTATTTT. Translated, it gives CASSQEATDYATDTQYF.